A selection of T cell receptor beta chains follows, all from one sample in a study of cytotoxic CD8 clonotypes in ibrutinib-treated CLL. TCRdb keeps only in-frame clones here, not all; method: immunoSEQ multiplex PCR. The data contain about 97,000 clones, 70% to 80% of them singletons. Sequencing used PBMCs, obtained after 12 months of ibrutinib treatment. All receptors derive from a human donor with chronic lymphocytic leukemia. The CDR3 runs from the conserved cysteine through the conserved F or W. A D gene is named only where the DNA matches it firmly.

j_gene: TRBJ1-1; d_gene: .; v_gene: TRBV18; CDR3aa: CASSPRGPNTEAFF
j_gene: TRBJ2-3; d_gene: TRBD2; v_gene: TRBV7-8; CDR3aa: CASSLRSSGGWADTQYF
j_gene: TRBJ2-2; d_gene: .; v_gene: TRBV10-3; CDR3aa: CAISLSGNTGELFF
j_gene: TRBJ2-3; d_gene: .; v_gene: TRBV5-1; CDR3aa: CASSPGRVETDTQYF
j_gene: TRBJ1-1; d_gene: .; v_gene: TRBV18; CDR3aa: CASSPGGVSAFF
j_gene: TRBJ2-7; d_gene: TRBD1; v_gene: TRBV4-1; CDR3aa: CASSRTGLTYEQYF
j_gene: TRBJ2-2; d_gene: .; v_gene: TRBV30; CDR3aa: CAWSVGPITGELFF
j_gene: TRBJ2-1; d_gene: TRBD2; v_gene: TRBV18; CDR3aa: CASSQVPSGGTEQFF
j_gene: TRBJ2-7; d_gene: TRBD2; v_gene: TRBV9; CDR3aa: CASSVAMGGAADSYEQYF
j_gene: TRBJ1-2; d_gene: TRBD1; v_gene: TRBV11-3; CDR3aa: CASSLDSGGDRVYGYTF
j_gene: TRBJ2-7; d_gene: TRBD2; v_gene: TRBV5-1; CDR3aa: CASSFNGLALAADEQYF
j_gene: TRBJ2-7; d_gene: TRBD1; v_gene: TRBV5-4; CDR3aa: CASSAGQGNEQYF
j_gene: TRBJ2-1; d_gene: .; v_gene: TRBV7-3; CDR3aa: CASSLTGAGALQAHYNEQFF
j_gene: TRBJ2-7; d_gene: TRBD1; v_gene: TRBV7-7; CDR3aa: CASSSGQGALEQYF
j_gene: TRBJ2-1; d_gene: .; v_gene: TRBV2; CDR3aa: CASTPSGADEQFF
j_gene: TRBJ1-2; d_gene: .; v_gene: TRBV2; CDR3aa: CASSASANYGYTF
j_gene: TRBJ1-1; d_gene: TRBD1; v_gene: TRBV18; CDR3aa: CASSPPGQGWNTEAFF
j_gene: TRBJ2-4; d_gene: .; v_gene: TRBV5-1; CDR3aa: CASSFDLGKNIQYF
j_gene: TRBJ2-6; d_gene: .; v_gene: TRBV5-1; CDR3aa: CASNFGGSGANVLTF
j_gene: TRBJ2-7; d_gene: TRBD2; v_gene: TRBV4-2; CDR3aa: CASSQAAGGRERNEQYF
j_gene: TRBJ2-3; d_gene: TRBD2; v_gene: TRBV9; CDR3aa: CASSVASAGGSYTQYF
j_gene: TRBJ2-7; d_gene: .; v_gene: TRBV9; CDR3aa: CASIITTSRAPYSYEQYF
j_gene: TRBJ2-5; d_gene: TRBD2; v_gene: TRBV2; CDR3aa: CASRAGETQYF
j_gene: TRBJ2-3; d_gene: .; v_gene: TRBV27; CDR3aa: CASSLPRDKDTQYF
j_gene: TRBJ1-4; d_gene: .; v_gene: TRBV29-1; CDR3aa: CSVDPGGEKLFF
j_gene: TRBJ2-5; d_gene: .; v_gene: TRBV6-5; CDR3aa: CASRLGGTGQETQYF
j_gene: TRBJ1-2; d_gene: TRBD1; v_gene: TRBV19; CDR3aa: CASSIDTGTGQGYTF
j_gene: TRBJ2-5; d_gene: .; v_gene: TRBV4-1; CDR3aa: CASSQSDREETQYF
j_gene: TRBJ1-6; d_gene: TRBD1; v_gene: TRBV7-2; CDR3aa: CASSLEWGDRSSPLHF
j_gene: TRBJ1-1; d_gene: TRBD1; v_gene: TRBV15; CDR3aa: CATSSKIQGGEAFF
j_gene: TRBJ2-2; d_gene: .; v_gene: TRBV5-1; CDR3aa: CASSSMVGSPGELFF
j_gene: TRBJ1-6; d_gene: .; v_gene: TRBV19; CDR3aa: CASSIDAVRNSPLHF
j_gene: TRBJ2-7; d_gene: TRBD1; v_gene: TRBV2; CDR3aa: CASMGGTGSNEQYF
j_gene: TRBJ2-7; d_gene: .; v_gene: TRBV5-1; CDR3aa: CASSPVPSSYGQYF
j_gene: TRBJ2-3; d_gene: TRBD2; v_gene: TRBV4-3; CDR3aa: CASSQDRGGAPDTQYF
j_gene: TRBJ2-5; d_gene: TRBD2; v_gene: TRBV9; CDR3aa: CAIKLLAGKETQYF
j_gene: TRBJ2-7; d_gene: .; v_gene: TRBV19; CDR3aa: CASSIDVTAGYEQYF
j_gene: TRBJ2-1; d_gene: .; v_gene: TRBV7-2; CDR3aa: CASSLGVAPNEQFF
j_gene: TRBJ1-1; d_gene: .; v_gene: TRBV7-9; CDR3aa: CASSLSVSEAFF
j_gene: TRBJ1-1; d_gene: TRBD1; v_gene: TRBV19; CDR3aa: CASNIRTGAAFF
j_gene: TRBJ2-3; d_gene: TRBD1; v_gene: TRBV7-3; CDR3aa: CASSPLFPGQGTDTQYF
j_gene: TRBJ1-2; d_gene: .; v_gene: TRBV2; CDR3aa: CASARVQGYTF
j_gene: TRBJ2-7; d_gene: .; v_gene: TRBV5-1; CDR3aa: CASSLDEGYLDEQYF
j_gene: TRBJ1-1; d_gene: TRBD1; v_gene: TRBV7-6; CDR3aa: CASSLETGTALVPEAFF
j_gene: TRBJ2-7; d_gene: TRBD1; v_gene: TRBV19; CDR3aa: CASSMGQGGTYEQYF
j_gene: TRBJ1-2; d_gene: .; v_gene: TRBV5-8; CDR3aa: CASSSRGAGSYGYTF
j_gene: TRBJ2-2; d_gene: .; v_gene: TRBV28; CDR3aa: CASSLRASVPGELFF